This is a list of T cell receptor beta chains from one sample in a study of T cell responses to AZD1222 COVID-19 vaccine. Assay: immunoSEQ multiplex PCR; the TCRdb copy retains only in-frame clones and omits some. In the table there are 100,000 or so clones, roughly 89% of which are singletons. This material consisted of peripheral blood, taken on day 0 of AZD1222 vaccination. The receptors derive from an adult in good health. The CDR3 runs from the conserved cysteine through the conserved F or W. The D gene is left open where the match is weak. Not all rows give a size; the values are once, few, many and, for expanded clones, a class.

cdr3_aa: CASAVAGGGNQPQHF; cdr3_nt: TGTGCCAGCGCGGTGGCAGGGGGCGGCAATCAGCCCCAGCATTTT; j_call: TRBJ1-5; v_call: TRBV6-5; clone_size: once; d_call: TRBD1
cdr3_aa: CASSQQGAFYNEQFF; cdr3_nt: TGTGCCAGCAGCCAACAAGGGGCGTTCTACAATGAGCAGTTCTTC; j_call: TRBJ2-1; v_call: TRBV7-3; clone_size: -; d_call: -
cdr3_aa: CASSPGTSGNEQFF; cdr3_nt: TGTGCCAGCAGCCCAGGGACTAGCGGAAATGAGCAGTTCTTC; j_call: TRBJ2-1; v_call: TRBV7-3; clone_size: -; d_call: TRBD2
cdr3_aa: CASSLYVQETQYF; cdr3_nt: TGTGCCAGCAGCTTATACGTTCAAGAGACCCAGTACTTC; j_call: TRBJ2-5; v_call: TRBV7-3; clone_size: once; d_call: -
cdr3_aa: CASSLVPGGNSNQPQHF; cdr3_nt: TGTGCCAGCAGCTTAGTCCCAGGGGGTAATAGCAATCAGCCCCAGCATTTT; j_call: TRBJ1-5; v_call: TRBV7-9; clone_size: -; d_call: TRBD1
cdr3_aa: CASIPGGGGYTF; cdr3_nt: TGTGCCAGCATTCCGGGGGGCGGTGGCTACACCTTC; j_call: TRBJ1-2; v_call: TRBV6-5; clone_size: -; d_call: -
cdr3_aa: CASSPGRSNYGYTF; cdr3_nt: TGTGCCAGCAGCCCAGGGAGGTCTAACTATGGCTACACCTTC; j_call: TRBJ1-2; v_call: TRBV7-9; clone_size: -; d_call: -
cdr3_aa: CASSIPQGGGYTF; cdr3_nt: TGTGCCAGTAGTATCCCTCAGGGAGGTGGCTACACCTTC; j_call: TRBJ1-2; v_call: TRBV19; clone_size: once; d_call: -